Listed below are T cell receptor beta chains from one sample, sequenced in a study of T cell repertoires in cytomegalovirus infection. TCRdb independently ran MiXCR on the reads; one entry per CDR3 protein. The table records approximately 320,000 distinct CDR3 sequences, approximately 9.5% of them present only once. What was sequenced was PBMCs. The receptors shown here come from a human donor in good health (CMV status not recorded). Some clones in this sample may be carry-over from other donors' samples. Both conserved end residues are part of each CDR3. A D gene is named only where the DNA matches it firmly. Size is stated for part of the rows, as once, few or many counts, or as a class when the clone is expanded.

TRBV7-2	TRBD2	many	TRBJ2-5	TGTGCCAGCAGCTTATTAGCGGGGGCTTACCAAGAGACCCAGTACTTC	CASSLLAGAYQETQYF
TRBV7-8	-	many	TRBJ2-1	TGTGCCAGCAGCCCTTCGAACAGGGAGGATTCCTACAATGAGCAGTTCTTC	CASSPSNREDSYNEQFF
TRBV4-2	TRBD2	many	TRBJ2-3	TGTGCCAGCAGCCAAGATCTCGCGGGGGGCACAGATACGCAGTATTTT	CASSQDLAGGTDTQYF
TRBV7-2	-	few	TRBJ1-1	TGTGCCAGCAGCTCTCAGGGTTTTAGGGACACTGAAGCTTTCTTT	CASSSQGFRDTEAFF
TRBV19	TRBD1	few	TRBJ1-1	TGTGCCAGTAAGACGGGACAGGGGTCGAACACTGAAGCTTTCTTT	CASKTGQGSNTEAFF
TRBV6-5	TRBD2	-	TRBJ2-2	TGTGCCAGCAGTTACTCACCCGGGACTAGCGGGGGGAAGACCGGGGAGCTGTTTTTT	CASSYSPGTSGGKTGELFF
TRBV7-2	TRBD1	many	TRBJ1-2	TGTGCCAGCAGCAGGGGACAGGGAAAGGACTATGGCTACACCTTC	CASSRGQGKDYGYTF
TRBV20-1	-	many	TRBJ2-1	TGCAGTGCTAGTTCAGGCGGATACAATGAGCAGTTCTTC	CSASSGGYNEQFF
TRBV7-2	TRBD2	many	TRBJ2-1	TGTGCCAGCAGCCCCCGGGGGGGAGGTAACAATGAGCAGTTCTTC	CASSPRGGGNNEQFF
TRBV12-3/TRBV12-4	-	few	TRBJ1-1	TGTGCCAGCAAGGGACCTGACACTGAAGCTTTCTTT	CASKGPDTEAFF
TRBV7-9	TRBD2	many	TRBJ2-7	TGTGCCAGCAGCTCGGGACTAGCGTACGAGCAGTACTTC	CASSSGLAYEQYF
TRBV7-2	-	many	TRBJ2-3	TGTGCCAGTTCTAGCATCTCTAGCACAGATACGCAGTATTTT	CASSSISSTDTQYF
TRBV7-2	TRBD1	-	TRBJ1-2	TGTGCCAGCAGCGACCAAGGGACAGGGGGAAGGGGTGGCTACACCTTC	CASSDQGTGGRGGYTF
TRBV4-2	TRBD1	few	TRBJ2-2	TGTGCCAGCAGTCGGACAGGGGCCGGGGAGCTGTTTTTT	CASSRTGAGELFF
TRBV19	TRBD2	few	TRBJ2-1	TGTGCCAGTAGTATAGGGGATGGACTAGCGGTAAACAATGAGCAGTTCTTC	CASSIGDGLAVNNEQFF
TRBV6-6	TRBD1	many	TRBJ2-7	TGTGCCAGCAGCAACCGGGGACAGGGTGATTCCGAGCAGTACTTC	CASSNRGQGDSEQYF
TRBV5-3	-	-	TRBJ2-5	TGTGCCAGCAGCACCGGGGGTTGGGAGACCCAGTACTTC	CASSTGGWETQYF
TRBV4-2	-	many	TRBJ1-2	TGTGCCAGCAGGCTCGCCGGTTCCGCTAACTATGGCTACACCTTC	CASRLAGSANYGYTF
TRBV30	TRBD2	-	TRBJ2-3	TGTGCCGGTACTAGCGGGAGAGATTCAGATACGCAGTATTTT	CAGTSGRDSDTQYF
TRBV10-3	TRBD1	-	TRBJ2-1	TGTGCCATCAGCCTCCGGGACAGGGAGATGAATGAGCAGTTCTTC	CAISLRDREMNEQFF
TRBV5-5	TRBD1	few	TRBJ1-2	TGTGCCAGCAGCTTCCGGACAGGCCCTAACTATGGCTACACCTTC	CASSFRTGPNYGYTF
TRBV2	-	few	TRBJ2-3	TGTGCCAGCAGTGAAGATACGCAGTATTTT	CASSEDTQYF
TRBV19	TRBD2	many	TRBJ2-1	TGTGCCAGTACTAGGGACTACCACCCAACCGATGAGCAGTTCTTC	CASTRDYHPTDEQFF